Only a few counts were recorded for the clone carrying this T cell receptor beta chain. RNA served as the template for amplifying TCR beta CDR3 regions. Following a first-round RT-PCR that used HTBI primers, a second-round multiplex PCR was carried out. From the multiplex PCR reads, TCRdb called clonotypes with MiXCR, one entry per CDR3 protein. Of 600,000 to 700,000 distinct CDR3 sequences detected, about 41% appear once; the ten largest clones hold over 2.5%. The data belong to a study of Graves' ophthalmopathy and Graves' hyperthyroidism. Ophthalmopathy in the donors was of moderate-to-severe activity, with CAS ≥3, NOSPECS ≥4 and duration under 3 months. Around 10 ml of fresh blood yielded the PBMCs by density gradient. The germline CDR1 and CDR2 sequences are SGHDT and YYEEEE. With V trimmed by 2 bases and J by 3 bases, 9 bases remained unmatched. The CDR3 totals 16 residues.

The V gene is TRBV5-6, the J gene TRBJ2-7; 9 bases are a match to TRBD2. The sequence came from an adult man with Graves' ophthalmopathy. The material sequenced was peripheral blood. This chain's CDR3 is CASSLGLAGWFYEQYF. In DNA, the CDR3 is TGTGCCAGCAGCTTAGGTCTAGCGGGATGGTTCTACGAGCAGTACTTC.